Following are 17 T cell receptor beta chains from one sample sequenced in a study of blood T cell repertoires in COVID-19. Produced via immunoSEQ multiplex PCR; TCRdb's table is partial and in-frame only. Among 150,000 to 200,000 clones listed, 80% to 85% were seen once. Sequenced input: PBMCs or T cells enriched from blood (not recorded which). Source of these receptors: a man between 70 and 80 years old who had been exposed to COVID-19.

V gene TRBV19 combines with J gene TRBJ2-1; D call uncertain. In germline, CDR1 is LNHDA, CDR2 SQIVND (reference sequence). The V and J ends lost 5 bases and 0 bases respectively, with 11 bases between them. CDR3 length equals 15 residues. CDR3 residues: CASSAGSRSYNEQFF. Here the CDR3 DNA reads TGTGCCAGTAGTGCCGGGTCACGCTCCTACAATGAGCAGTTCTTC.

This chain joins TRBV12-3 or TRBV12-4 and TRBJ2-1; D gene unclear. Trimming took off 5 bases at V and 9 bases at J, with 8 bases between the two ends. CDR3 size: 11 residues. DNA for the CDR3: TGTGCCAGCAGTAAACTTCTTGAGCAGTTCTTC. This codes for CASSKLLEQFF.

The chain combines TRBV15 with TRBJ2-2; D might be TRBD2 (6 bases). CDR3 length: 16 amino acids. Trimming shortened V by 5 bases and J by 7 bases, and 20 bases separated the two germline ends. Per germline, CDR1 LNHNV and CDR2 YYDKDF (reference sequence). The DNA of the CDR3 is TGTGCCACCAGCCTGGACTCGGGCGGGACCGGCGGGGAGCTGTTTTTT. This translates into CATSLDSGGTGGELFF.

DNA for the CDR3: TGTGCCAGCAGCCAGGCACAGGGTTATGGCTACACCTTC. Its translation is CASSQAQGYGYTF. The chain has TRBV14 and TRBJ1-2, with D tentatively TRBD1 (6 bases). There are 13 residues in the CDR3. Looked up from germline, CDR1 is SGHDN and CDR2 is FVKESK. The V gene lost 3 bases and the J gene lost 5 bases, with 10 bases spanning the gap.

The chain links TRBV6-5 to TRBJ1-2, with D possibly being TRBD1 (5 bases). The CDR3 loop spans 12 amino acids. Germline CDR1 reads MNHEY; CDR2 reads SVGAGI. Trimming removed 5 bases from V and 5 bases from J, with 9 bases in between. The chain's CDR3 is CASSTSGYGYTF. The CDR3 DNA is TGTGCCAGCAGTACGTCAGGGTATGGCTACACCTTC.

The chain recombines TRBV24-1 with TRBJ2-7, with 10 positions matching TRBD1. The CDR3 runs 15 residues. Germline loops: CDR1 KGHDR, CDR2 SFDVKD. With 4 bases clipped from V and 3 bases from J, the junction kept 5 bases outside the gene matches. The CDR3 loop is CATSEGGTGVYEQYF. The CDR3, as DNA: TGTGCCACCAGTGAGGGGGGGACAGGGGTCTACGAGCAGTACTTC.

The chain uses TRBV7-2 and TRBJ2-7; 9 nucleotides line up with TRBD1. Germline loops: CDR1 SGHTA, CDR2 FQGNSA. Trimming took 5 bases from V and 4 from J; bases not matched to a gene: 3. The CDR3 length is 13 residues. CDR3 coding DNA: TGTGCCAGCAGCGGGGACAGGGTGTACGAGCAGTACTTC. It specifies CASSGDRVYEQYF.

The J gene is TRBJ1-5, the V gene TRBV6-6, with D unresolved. This CDR3 spans 14 amino acids. The V end lost 6 bases, the J end lost 2 bases, and 11 bases lay between the germline ends. Germline loops: CDR1 MNHNY, CDR2 SVGAGI (reference sequence). The CDR3 here is CASSPAQGNQPQHF. The CDR3 DNA sequence: TGTGCCAGCAGCCCCGCCCAGGGCAATCAGCCCCAGCATTTT.

This chain connects TRBV7-3 to TRBJ1-1, with TRBD1 as a possible D gene (5 bases). CDR1 is SGHTA and CDR2 is FQGTGA in the germline V gene. V lost 5 bases and J 4 bases, leaving 14 bases between the germline ends. This CDR3 has 14 residues. CDR3 DNA sequence: TGTGCCAGCAGCCTAGGCGGGGGTTTCACTGAAGCTTTCTTT. This translates into CASSLGGGFTEAFF.

The chain recombines TRBV7-9 with TRBJ1-6; TRBD1 matches at 7 bases. This CDR3 spans 15 amino acids. From germline, CDR1 is SEHNR and CDR2 FQNEAQ (reference sequence). The V gene end was trimmed by 2 bases and the J gene end by 7 bases; junction bases not matched to a gene: 5. The CDR3 region is CASSLRGPSNSPLHF. The CDR3 coding sequence is TGTGCCAGCAGCTTAAGGGGGCCCTCAAATTCACCCCTCCACTTT. The full variable domain, in which reference TRBV7-9 and TRBJ1-6 provide the parts outside the CDR3, is DTGVSQNPRHKITKRGQNVTFRCDPISEHNRLYWYRQTLGQGPEFLTYFQNEAQLEKSRLLSDRFSAERPKGSFSTLEIQRTEQGDSAMYLCASSLRGPSNSPLHFGNGTRLTVT.

This chain joins TRBV30 and TRBJ1-5; D is perhaps TRBD1 (5 bases). V lost 3 bases to trimming and J lost 9 bases, with 21 bases between them. Germline CDR1 reads GTSNPN; CDR2 reads SVGIG (reference sequence). CDR3 length: 15 amino acids. CDR3 amino acids: CAWSSHGQGAAPQHF. The CDR3 DNA follows: TGTGCCTGGAGCTCCCACGGGCAGGGCGCCGCGCCCCAGCATTTT.

The CDR3 reads CASSHRDEQYF. The DNA for the CDR3 is TGTGCCAGCAGCCACAGGGACGAGCAGTACTTC. The rearrangement joins TRBV14 to TRBJ2-7; D might be TRBD1 (5 bases). This CDR3 has 11 residues. Per the germline V gene, CDR1 is SGHDN and CDR2 is FVKESK. V was trimmed by 3 bases and J by 5 bases, leaving 5 bases between them.

The chain couples TRBV5-1 to TRBJ2-7, with D hard to call. Trimming took off 4 bases at V and 7 bases at J, with 21 bases between the two ends. Per germline, CDR1 SGHRS and CDR2 YFSETQ. The length of the CDR3 is 15 residues. The CDR3 DNA is TGCGCCAGCAGCACTATACCTAGAGGCGTTAGGGAGCAGTACTTC. Residues: CASSTIPRGVREQYF.

This chain links TRBV6-5 with TRBJ1-1; 10 bases line up with TRBD1. CDR1 MNHEY and CDR2 SVGAGI come from the germline V gene. The junction had 4 bases not matched to a gene; V was cut back by 6 bases and J by 0 bases. The length of the CDR3 is 15 residues. CDR3 amino acids: CASRDRGGMNTEAFF. CDR3 nucleotides: TGTGCCAGCAGGGACAGGGGGGGCATGAACACTGAAGCTTTCTTT.

This chain connects TRBV11-3 to TRBJ2-3; 14 bases line up with TRBD2. The CDR3 sequence is 18 residues long. Germline V CDR1 and CDR2: SGHNT, YENEEA. Trimming removed 5 bases from V and 3 bases from J; junction bases left unmatched: 10. The CDR3 coding sequence is TGTGCCAGCAGCCCCGGGACTAGCGGGAGAGAGAGGACAGATACGCAGTATTTT. Its protein product is CASSPGTSGRERTDTQYF.

This clone has a single count. The chain couples TRBV14 to TRBJ2-7, with D hard to call. The CDR3 runs to 12 residues. Germline V CDR1 and CDR2: SGHDN, FVKESK. V was pared by 2 bases and J by 7 bases, with 9 bases between. CDR3 amino acids: CASSQPIREQYF. The CDR3 nucleotides are TGTGCCAGCAGCCAACCGATTAGAGAGCAGTACTTC.

The V call is TRBV4-1, the J call TRBJ2-3; 7 nucleotides agree with TRBD2. The junction had 8 bases not matched to a gene; V was cut back by 6 bases and J by 2 bases. This CDR3 spans 15 amino acids. Germline CDR1 reads MGHRA; CDR2 reads YSYEKL. CDR3 sequence (DNA): TGCGCCAGCAGAAGGCTAGCGGTGGTCACAGATACGCAGTATTTT. It translates to CASRRLAVVTDTQYF.